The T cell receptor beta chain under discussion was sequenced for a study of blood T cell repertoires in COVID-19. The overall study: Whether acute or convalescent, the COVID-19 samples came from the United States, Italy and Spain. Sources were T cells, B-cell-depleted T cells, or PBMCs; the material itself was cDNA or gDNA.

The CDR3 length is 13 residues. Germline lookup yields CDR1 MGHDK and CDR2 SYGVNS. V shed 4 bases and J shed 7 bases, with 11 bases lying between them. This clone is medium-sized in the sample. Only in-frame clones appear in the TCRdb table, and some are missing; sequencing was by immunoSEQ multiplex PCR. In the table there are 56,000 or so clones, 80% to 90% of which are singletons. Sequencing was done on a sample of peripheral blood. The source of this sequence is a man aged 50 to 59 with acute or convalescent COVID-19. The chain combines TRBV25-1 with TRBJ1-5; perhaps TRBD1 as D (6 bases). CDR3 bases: TGTGCCAGCAGTGGGGCAGGGGCGCAGCCCCAGCATTTT. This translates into CASSGAGAQPQHF.